This TCR beta chain derives from a study of cytomegalovirus exposure and HLA in healthy donors. Study as a whole: For the approximately 410 genotyped donors, 75% to 90% fell within the Caucasian-associated ancestry cluster. Broader study findings: What was likely a sequencing artifact was a cluster of highly shared sequence variants. The authors excluded some V segments, including TRBV6-2 and TRBV6-3, as indistinguishable.

The CDR3 is 14 amino acids. Germline V gives CDR1 GTSNPN, CDR2 SVGIG (reference sequence). V was pared by 4 bases and J by 4 bases, with 9 bases of the junction left unmatched. In the case of this clone: Antigen unknown.

The PCR had 60 Vbeta and 13 Jbeta primers. Some clones are missing from TCRdb's copy, which holds only in-frame ones; the method was immunoSEQ multiplex PCR. This table holds about 160,000 clones. This clonotype was sampled from a man aged 30 to 45 in good health and CMV-seronegative. The gene calls are TRBV30 and TRBJ1-2; TRBD1 agrees at 7 bases. Material for sequencing was PBMCs. The CDR3: CAWKIRTGSYGYTF. The DNA of the CDR3 is TGTGCCTGGAAAATTAGGACAGGATCCTATGGCTACACCTTC.